The subject of this entry is one T cell receptor (beta chain). The antigen this receptor binds is unknown. Within one base of it there is no much larger clone, and no base qualities were kept. The receptor library was made with the immunoSEQ multiplex PCR assay. The multiplex PCR relied on a mix of 60 forward primers for TCR Vbeta segments and 13 reverse primers for TCR Jbeta segments. The CDR3 region of rearranged TCR beta genes was amplified from genomic DNA with a multiplex PCR assay. On the Illumina HiSeq System, the amplified TCR beta libraries were sequenced as 87-base-pair reads. The study's own analysis went as follows. A later analysis counted 75 million to 100 million unique TCR beta chains across the 550 to 750 repertoires, and 9.5 million to 11 million of these chains were shared by at least two donors. Raw reads were error-corrected and collapsed into unique sequences with a nearest-neighbor algorithm that merged closely related sequences to remove PCR and sequencing errors. CDR3 sequences were aligned to IMGT reference sequences to assign V, D and J gene segments. For a sequence to be retained, a match of at least six nucleotides to both a V gene segment and a J gene segment was required. A rearrangement counted as productive if the CDR3 had no stop codons and remained in frame with V and J, and every other rearrangement counted as non-productive. CDR3 was defined according to IMGT convention as the region running from the second conserved V-encoded cysteine to the conserved J-encoded phenylalanine. In an earlier analysis of more than 550 of the donors, sequences lacking an unambiguous match to a single V gene segment were excluded. An earlier analysis of 587 of the donors called V segments functional above 56.7% productive rearrangements and segregating when the between-donor standard deviation exceeded 5%. A statistical classification framework was built to diagnose cytomegalovirus status from the catalog of TCR beta chain sequences. V and J gene assignment, in a later analysis, came from comparing TCR nucleotide sequences with IMGT/GENE-DB human TR gene sequences. A later analysis assigned CDR3 sequences and most-parsimonious VDJ recombination scenarios with the TCRdist pipeline. A later analysis defined each TCR beta chain by its CDR3 amino acid sequence plus V-gene family, and excluded reads lacking a unique V-gene family. A later analysis removed 500 to 650 highly shared, low-generation-probability nucleotide sequences to deal with suspected cross-contamination and a sequencing artifact. A later analysis calculated a clonal expansion index for each public chain from normalized within-repertoire ranks of inferred template counts. In a later analysis, generation probabilities were computed using a VDJ recombination model fitted to out-of-frame rearrangements, and the results were checked against IGoR. A later analysis scored TCR-TCR, TCR-HLA and TCR-CMV co-occurrence with hypergeometric tests, applying a repertoire-size bias correction to TCR pairs. A later analysis estimated false discovery rates by permuting HLA or CMV assignments 20 times. In a later analysis, co-occurring TCRs were grouped using DBSCAN, and TCRdist sequence similarity was added for clustering within HLA-allele-positive subsets. Co-occurrence clustering excluded repertoires with fewer than 30,000 or more than 120,000 public chains, plus five with anomalous nucleotide sharing. TCRdb retrieved this table from immuneACCESS and kept in-frame rearrangements only. Not all clones are present; in checked studies, unresolved V genes account for under half, and no reason is known for the remainder. Clonal size and the V and J genes are those of that table, whereas D and trimming came from the DNA. Present in this sample are about 300,000 clones, about nine tenths of which were seen just once. The top ten hold about 4% of the sample.

Cut back by 2 bases and 1 base, the V and J ends lie 9 bases apart. Measured from the cysteine to the phenylalanine, the CDR3 is 14 residues long. Of all the DNA, just the CDR3 is kept, 42 bases in frame from base 1. CDR1 SGHRS and CDR2 YFSETQ were looked up in the germline V gene. This sample is part of a study of cytomegalovirus exposure and HLA in healthy donors (TCRdb year 2017). Regarding the study in general: In an earlier analysis of around 540 of the donors, 250 to 350 Gb of sequence data and 90 million to 130 million unique TCR beta sequences from roughly 190 million T cells were reported. The study profiled the T cell repertoires of hundreds of subjects by immunosequencing and related them to cytomegalovirus serostatus. A later analysis re-analyzed previously published TCR beta repertoires from 550 to 700 donors and added high-resolution HLA genotyping to study TCR occurrence patterns. Alongside the repertoire data, information on donor age, sex, ethnicity and CMV serostatus was compiled. The study aimed to test whether signatures of past pathogen exposure could be identified by cataloging public T cell receptors. Typing coverage differed by locus: A, B, C, DRB1 and DQB1 were typed in roughly 620-640 donors, DQA1 in roughly 510, DPA1 in some 610, and DPB1 in just under 480. High-throughput TCR immunosequencing, statistical association of individual TCRs with disease status, and machine learning were combined to predict cytomegalovirus infection status. About 310 gigabases of sequencing data and approximately 93 million unique TCR sequences were included in an early release covering under 650 HLA-typed donors. In addition to the first cohort of approximately 650 subjects, a separate validation cohort of over 90 different subjects was used. Every discovery cohort repertoire had been produced on one sequencing platform. Because of strong linkage in the cohort, roughly 5 DR-DQ haplotypes were treated as single units for association and clustering. Among the roughly 370 genotyped donors, about 83% belonged to the genetic ancestry cluster associated with self-reported Caucasian donors. On average, roughly 200,000 unique TCR beta nucleotide sequences were sequenced per donor among more than 350 genotyped donors of the cohort, with about 17% of those sequences being non-productive. HLA typing covered class I and class II loci at four-digit resolution. An earlier analysis of a few hundred of the donors applied high-throughput TCR beta sequencing to assess whether each TCR beta V gene segment acted as functional or pseudogenic. In the later analysis, no new phenotypic data were used to find candidate immune exposures; instead, reliance was placed on TCR beta sequences and their occurrence across donors. Genome-wide SNP genotypes for about three fifths of the 666 donors were used in a later genetic analysis, which treated that subset as a discovery cohort. General findings and caveats noted by the study authors: Assigning TCR associations to individual alleles was difficult when HLA alleles, especially DR and DQ, strongly co-occurred. The classifier was reported to diagnose cytomegalovirus status with high specificity and sensitivity in both the original cohort and the validation cohort. A few of the identified cytomegalovirus-associated TCR beta chains were confirmed in vitro to be specific for cytomegalovirus antigens. Most CMV-associated TCR beta chains appeared to be HLA-restricted in a later analysis, and the HLA associations seemed to be driven largely by CMV exposure. A later analysis found that HLA-associated TCR beta chains were more clonally expanded and had lower generation probabilities than equally common non-associated chains. Some IMGT-functional V segments, including TRBV6-2 and TRBV6-3, could not be told apart with the 87-base-pair reads, so those segments were excluded. Immune exposure information for the cohort was limited to CMV serostatus. In the study, around 160 TCR beta chains were listed as associated with cytomegalovirus. The earlier analysis of fewer than 750 of the donors excluded 15 to 20 rarely observed V segments, including chromosome 9 orphons, because counts were too low. Because HLA typing was unavailable for some donors at each locus, only the typed subset was used in association tests. Correlated functional status among segregating V segments might be attributable to linkage disequilibrium, but an unknown experimental factor could not be ruled out. The sequencing pipeline was judged likely to have produced a cluster of highly shared sequence variants as a technical artifact. Sequencing depth was assumed to be roughly uniform across donors in the presence/absence analyses, though that assumption may not hold. A further reported finding was that TCR beta sequences accurately predicted the HLA-A and HLA-B alleles for most subjects in the first cohort. In a later genetic analysis, fewer N-insertions in productive TCRs were reported among donors in an Asian-associated ancestry cluster than the roughly 710-donor mean. In a later analysis, some 17,000 TCR beta sequences were associated with specific HLA alleles at a false discovery rate of 0.05. While some public TCRs were present in many individuals, most TCR sequences turned up only very rarely across donors. A later analysis reported that several top co-occurrence clusters appeared linked to parvovirus B19, influenza, CMV and Epstein-Barr virus. This cohort had only TCR beta chains sequenced, and the lack of alpha or paired-chain data limited which features could be detected. In a later analysis, TCR association rates were found to vary across HLA loci, with the most associated TCRs seen for DRB1 alleles and the fewest for HLA-C alleles. According to the authors, the approach could potentially be generalized to other disease states and immunological phenotypes. In an earlier analysis of around 600 of the donors, most TCR beta V segments were observed in productive rearrangements about 87% or about 30% of the time, broadly matching IMGT annotations. V-gene and J-gene trimming of TCR beta chains was associated with a missense DCLRE1C variant in a later genetic analysis, and the association was replicated in an independent cohort.

In total, just over 650 healthy bone marrow donors made up the cohort. At the time of sampling, all cohort members were nominally healthy, though unrecorded immune exposures were likely present. The donor was CMV seropositive and was included in the group of 290 or so seropositive cohort members. Every donor gave a peripheral blood sample, and the peripheral blood mononuclear cells from that sample were used for TCR beta sequencing. The Qiagen DNeasy Blood Extraction Kit was used to extract genomic DNA from the blood cell samples. The rearranged segments are TRBV5-1 and TRBJ1-1, with TRBD1 as a weak D call on 6 bases. The sample comprised PBMCs. This sequence was found in a man aged 35-49 years in good health and CMV-seropositive. Read as DNA, the sequence is TGCGCCAGCAGCTTTGGGGGCTGGAACACTGAAGCTTTCTTT. Translated, this is CASSFGGWNTEAFF.